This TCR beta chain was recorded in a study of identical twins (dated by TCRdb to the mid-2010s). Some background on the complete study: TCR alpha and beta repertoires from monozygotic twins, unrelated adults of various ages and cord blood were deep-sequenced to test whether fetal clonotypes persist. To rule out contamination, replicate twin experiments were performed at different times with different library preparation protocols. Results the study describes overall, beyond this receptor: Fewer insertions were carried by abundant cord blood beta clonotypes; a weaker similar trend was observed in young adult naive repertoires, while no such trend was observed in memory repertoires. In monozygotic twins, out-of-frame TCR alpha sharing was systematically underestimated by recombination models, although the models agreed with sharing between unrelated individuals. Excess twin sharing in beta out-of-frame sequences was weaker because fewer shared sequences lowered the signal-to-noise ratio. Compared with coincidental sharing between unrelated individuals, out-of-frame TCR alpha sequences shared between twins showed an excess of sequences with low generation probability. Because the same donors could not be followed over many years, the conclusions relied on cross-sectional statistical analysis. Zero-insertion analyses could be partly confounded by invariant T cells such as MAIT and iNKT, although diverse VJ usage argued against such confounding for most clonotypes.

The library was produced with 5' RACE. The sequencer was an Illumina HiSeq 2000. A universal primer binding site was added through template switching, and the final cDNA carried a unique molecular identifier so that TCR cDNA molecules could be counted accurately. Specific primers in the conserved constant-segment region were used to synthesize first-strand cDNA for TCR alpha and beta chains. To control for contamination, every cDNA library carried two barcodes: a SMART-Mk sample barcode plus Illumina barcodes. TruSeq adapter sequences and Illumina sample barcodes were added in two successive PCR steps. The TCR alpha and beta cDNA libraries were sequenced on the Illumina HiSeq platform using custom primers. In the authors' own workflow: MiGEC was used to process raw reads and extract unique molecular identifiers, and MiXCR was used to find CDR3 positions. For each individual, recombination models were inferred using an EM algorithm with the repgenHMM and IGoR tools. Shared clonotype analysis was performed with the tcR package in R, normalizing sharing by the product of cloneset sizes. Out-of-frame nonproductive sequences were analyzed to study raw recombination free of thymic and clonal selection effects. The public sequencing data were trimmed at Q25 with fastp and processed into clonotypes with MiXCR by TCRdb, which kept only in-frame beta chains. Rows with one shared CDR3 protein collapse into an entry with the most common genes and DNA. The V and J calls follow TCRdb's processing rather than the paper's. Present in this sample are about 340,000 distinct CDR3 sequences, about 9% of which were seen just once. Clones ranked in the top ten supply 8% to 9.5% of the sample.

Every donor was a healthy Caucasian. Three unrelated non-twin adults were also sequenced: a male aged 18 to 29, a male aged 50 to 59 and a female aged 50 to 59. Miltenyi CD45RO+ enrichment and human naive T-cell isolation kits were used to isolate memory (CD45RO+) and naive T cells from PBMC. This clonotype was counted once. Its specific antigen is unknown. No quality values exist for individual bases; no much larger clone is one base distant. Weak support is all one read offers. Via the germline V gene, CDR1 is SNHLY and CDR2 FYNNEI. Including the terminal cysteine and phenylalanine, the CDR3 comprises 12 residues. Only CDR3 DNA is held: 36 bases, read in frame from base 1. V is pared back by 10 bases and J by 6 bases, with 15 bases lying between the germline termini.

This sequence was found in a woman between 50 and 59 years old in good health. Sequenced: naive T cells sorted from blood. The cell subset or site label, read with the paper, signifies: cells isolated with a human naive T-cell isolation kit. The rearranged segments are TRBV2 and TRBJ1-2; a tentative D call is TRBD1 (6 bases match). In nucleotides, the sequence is TGTGCCACACCCCCAAGGGGGGATGGCTACACCTTC. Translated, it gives CATPPRGDGYTF.